The T cell receptor beta chain under discussion was sequenced for a study of cytomegalovirus exposure and HLA in healthy donors. Germline V gene lookup returns CDR1 LNHDA and CDR2 SQIVND (reference sequence). This CDR3 contains 15 residues. Between the trimmed V and J ends, which lost 7 bases and 7 bases, there was a span of 19 bases. Clones were sequenced by immunoSEQ multiplex PCR, and TCRdb holds only the in-frame ones, with some missing. The repertoire has a few hundred thousand clones, approximately 83% of them found once; the top ten carry over 12%. This clone was detected a few times. The sequence derives from a woman under 40 in good health and CMV-seropositive. V usage is TRBV19 and J usage is TRBJ2-2; D is uncertain. Sequencing was carried out using PBMCs. DNA of the CDR3: TGTGCCAGTACCCTCGGTGGGCGAAGGGACGGGGAGCTGTTTTTT. This codes for CASTLGGRRDGELFF.